This T cell receptor beta chain was recovered during a study of naive and memory T cell subsets. Overall study findings and caveats: Over 85% of naive TCR sequences appeared only once, unlike memory subsets.

This clonotype was seen more than once but under ten times. Its target is not known. Two oligonucleotides, mixed equimolar, formed the beta constant-region primer covering TRBC1 and TRBC2. TCRdb reprocessed the UMI-ligation and nested PCR reads with MiXCR, giving one entry per CDR3 protein. Altogether some 85,000 distinct CDR3 sequences are present, roughly 14% being singletons, with the ten largest covering around 0.99%. CDR3 length: 13 residues. Germline assignment: CDR1 SNHLY and CDR2 FYNNEI. V shed 6 bases and J shed 1 base, with 9 bases lying between them. CMV status came from CD4+ T cell IFNgamma after overnight CMV lysate stimulation of fresh PBMCs. CD8 T cells were positively selected from what remained after CD4 positive selection. Cells stained for CD3, CD4, CD8, CD45RA and CD27 were sorted into four subsets.

The V and J genes are TRBV2 and TRBJ2-5; D ambiguous. Source material: central memory CD4+ T cells from blood. The sequence came from a human donor in good health. In DNA, the CDR3 is TGTGCCAGCAGGAAGGAGATCCAAGAGACCCAGTACTTC. It codes for CASRKEIQETQYF.